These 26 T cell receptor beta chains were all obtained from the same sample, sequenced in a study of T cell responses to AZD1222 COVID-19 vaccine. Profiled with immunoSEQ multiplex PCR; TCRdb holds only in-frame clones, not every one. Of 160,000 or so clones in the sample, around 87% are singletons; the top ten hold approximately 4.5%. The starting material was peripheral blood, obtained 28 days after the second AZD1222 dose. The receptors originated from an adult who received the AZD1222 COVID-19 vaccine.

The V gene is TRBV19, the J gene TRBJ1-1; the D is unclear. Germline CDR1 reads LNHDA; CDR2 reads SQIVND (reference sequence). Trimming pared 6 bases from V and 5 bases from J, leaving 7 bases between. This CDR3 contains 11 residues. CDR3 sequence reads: CASSLGTEAFF. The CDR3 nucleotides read TGTGCCAGTAGCCTTGGGACTGAAGCTTTCTTT.

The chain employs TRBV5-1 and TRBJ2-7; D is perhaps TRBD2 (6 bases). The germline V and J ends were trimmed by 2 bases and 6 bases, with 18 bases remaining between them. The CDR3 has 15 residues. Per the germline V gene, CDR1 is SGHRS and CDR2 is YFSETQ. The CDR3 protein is CASSLDAGRGREQYF. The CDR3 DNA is TGCGCCAGCAGCTTAGACGCGGGACGGGGACGCGAGCAGTACTTC.

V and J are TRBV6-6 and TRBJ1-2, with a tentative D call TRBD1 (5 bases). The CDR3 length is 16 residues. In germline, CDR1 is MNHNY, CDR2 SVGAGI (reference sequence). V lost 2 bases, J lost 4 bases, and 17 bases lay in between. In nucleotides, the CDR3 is TGTGCCAGCAGTTACAATTCGGGGCCCTCGCCCTATGGCTACACCTTC. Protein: CASSYNSGPSPYGYTF.

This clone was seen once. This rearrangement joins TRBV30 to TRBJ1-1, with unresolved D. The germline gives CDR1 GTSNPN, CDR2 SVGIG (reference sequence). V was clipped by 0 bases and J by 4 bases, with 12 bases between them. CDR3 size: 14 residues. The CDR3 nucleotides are TGTGCCTGGAGTGTACTACGAAGGATCACTGAAGCTTTCTTT. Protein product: CAWSVLRRITEAFF.

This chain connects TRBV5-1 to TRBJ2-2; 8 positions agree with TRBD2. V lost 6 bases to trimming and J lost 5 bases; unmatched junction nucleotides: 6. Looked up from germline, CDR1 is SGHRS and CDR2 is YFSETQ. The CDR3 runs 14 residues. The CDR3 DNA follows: TGCGCCAGCAATCTGGGACTAGGTACCGGGGAGCTGTTTTTT. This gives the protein CASNLGLGTGELFF.

CDR3 in amino acids: CSAAMDSYGYTF. The CDR3 bases are TGCAGCGCAGCAATGGACAGCTATGGCTACACCTTC. The chain carries TRBV29-1 and TRBJ1-2; D possibly corresponds to TRBD1 (6 bases). Germline V lookup: CDR1 SQVTM, CDR2 ANQGSEA. The CDR3 loop spans 12 amino acids. Trimming removed 7 bases at V and 4 bases at J, with 13 bases between.

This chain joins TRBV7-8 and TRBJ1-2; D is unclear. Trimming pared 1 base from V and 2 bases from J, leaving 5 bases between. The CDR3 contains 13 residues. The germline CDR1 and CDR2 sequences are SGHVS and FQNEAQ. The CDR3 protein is CASSLGFNYGYTF. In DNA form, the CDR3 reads TGTGCCAGCAGCTTAGGTTTCAACTATGGCTACACCTTC.

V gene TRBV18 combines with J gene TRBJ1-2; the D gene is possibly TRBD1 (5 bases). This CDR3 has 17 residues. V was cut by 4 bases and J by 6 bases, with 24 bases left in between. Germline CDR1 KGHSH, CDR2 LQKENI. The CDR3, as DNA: TGTGCCAGCTCACTCGGGACGAATCGAGGGCAGGGCGATGGCTACACCTTC. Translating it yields CASSLGTNRGQGDGYTF.

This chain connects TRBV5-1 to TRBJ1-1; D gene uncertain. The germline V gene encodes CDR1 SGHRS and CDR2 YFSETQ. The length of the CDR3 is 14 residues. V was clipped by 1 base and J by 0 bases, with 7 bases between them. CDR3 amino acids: CASSLMGMNTEAFF. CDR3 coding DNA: TGCGCCAGCAGCTTGATGGGGATGAACACTGAAGCTTTCTTT.

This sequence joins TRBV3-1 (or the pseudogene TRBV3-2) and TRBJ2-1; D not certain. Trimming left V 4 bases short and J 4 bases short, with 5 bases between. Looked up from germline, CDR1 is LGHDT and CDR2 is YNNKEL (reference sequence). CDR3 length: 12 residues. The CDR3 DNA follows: TGTGCCAGCAGCCCGAATTACAATGAGCAGTTCTTC. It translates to CASSPNYNEQFF.

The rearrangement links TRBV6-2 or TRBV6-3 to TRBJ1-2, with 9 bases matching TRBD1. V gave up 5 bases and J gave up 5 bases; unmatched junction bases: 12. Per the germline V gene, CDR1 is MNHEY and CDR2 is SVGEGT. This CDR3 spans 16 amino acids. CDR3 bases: TGTGCCAGCAGTCATACAGGGGGCACAAGCGTTTATGGCTACACCTTC. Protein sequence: CASSHTGGTSVYGYTF.

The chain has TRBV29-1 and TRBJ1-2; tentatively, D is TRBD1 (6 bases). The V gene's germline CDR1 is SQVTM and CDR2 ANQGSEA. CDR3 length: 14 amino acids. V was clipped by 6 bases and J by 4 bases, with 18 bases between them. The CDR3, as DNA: TGCAGCGTACTGACAGGAGACGAGACCTATGGCTACACCTTC. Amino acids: CSVLTGDETYGYTF.

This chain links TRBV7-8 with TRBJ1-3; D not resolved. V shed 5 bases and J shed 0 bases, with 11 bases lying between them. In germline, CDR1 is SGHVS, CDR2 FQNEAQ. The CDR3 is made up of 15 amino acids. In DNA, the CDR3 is TGTGCCAGCAGCCCCCAGTCCCTCTCTGGAAACACCATATATTTT. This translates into CASSPQSLSGNTIYF.

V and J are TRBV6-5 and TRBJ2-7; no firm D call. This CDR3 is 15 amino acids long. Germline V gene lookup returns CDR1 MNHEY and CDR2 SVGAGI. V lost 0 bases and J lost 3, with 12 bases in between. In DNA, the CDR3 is TGTGCCAGCAGTTACTCGGGCCATCTGGACTACGAGCAGTACTTC. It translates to CASSYSGHLDYEQYF.

Here the CDR3 reads CASSFGALEGYTF. The CDR3 nucleotides read TGTGCCAGCAGCTTTGGGGCCTTAGAGGGCTACACCTTC. The chain is built from TRBV5-6 and TRBJ1-2, with D perhaps matching TRBD1 (5 bases). The CDR3 runs to 13 residues. Trimming shortened V by 2 bases and J by 8 bases, and 13 bases separated the two germline ends. Germline values: CDR1 SGHDT, CDR2 YYEEEE.

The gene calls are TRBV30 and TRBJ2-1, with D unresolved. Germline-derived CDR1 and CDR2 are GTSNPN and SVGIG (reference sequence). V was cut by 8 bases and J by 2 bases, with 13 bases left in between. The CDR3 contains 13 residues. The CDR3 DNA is TGTGCCGGCCTACAGAACACCTACAATGAGCAGTTCTTC. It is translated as CAGLQNTYNEQFF.

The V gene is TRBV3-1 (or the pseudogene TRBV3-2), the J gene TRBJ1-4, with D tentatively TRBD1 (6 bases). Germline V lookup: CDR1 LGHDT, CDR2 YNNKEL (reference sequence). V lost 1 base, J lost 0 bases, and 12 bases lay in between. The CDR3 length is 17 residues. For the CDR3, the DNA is TGTGCCAGCAGCCAAGCGGGGGCAGGAACAACTAATGAAAAACTGTTTTTT. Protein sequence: CASSQAGAGTTNEKLFF.

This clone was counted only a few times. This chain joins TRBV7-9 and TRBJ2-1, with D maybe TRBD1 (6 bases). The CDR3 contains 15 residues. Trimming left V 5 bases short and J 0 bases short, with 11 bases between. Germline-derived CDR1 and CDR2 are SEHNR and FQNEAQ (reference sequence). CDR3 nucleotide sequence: TGTGCCAGCAGCCCGGAGGACAGCTCCTACAATGAGCAGTTCTTC. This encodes CASSPEDSSYNEQFF. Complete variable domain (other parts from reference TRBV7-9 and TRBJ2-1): DTGVSQNPRHKITKRGQNVTFRCDPISEHNRLYWYRQTLGQGPEFLTYFQNEAQLEKSRLLSDRFSAERPKGSFSTLEIQRTEQGDSAMYLCASSPEDSSYNEQFFGPGTRLTVL.

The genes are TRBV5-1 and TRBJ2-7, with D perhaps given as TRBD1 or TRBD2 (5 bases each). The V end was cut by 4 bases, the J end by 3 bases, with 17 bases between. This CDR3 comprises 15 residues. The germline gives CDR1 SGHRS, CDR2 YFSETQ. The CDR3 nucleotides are TGCGCCAGCAGCGCTATCCCGGGACGGGTCTACGAGCAGTACTTC. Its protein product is CASSAIPGRVYEQYF.

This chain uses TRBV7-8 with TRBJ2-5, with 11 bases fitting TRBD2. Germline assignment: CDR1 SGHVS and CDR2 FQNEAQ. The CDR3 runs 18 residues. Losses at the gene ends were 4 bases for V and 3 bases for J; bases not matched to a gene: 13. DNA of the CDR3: TGTGCCAGCAGCTCCGGCAAGGTAGCGGGGGGGAAAGAAGAGACCCAGTACTTC. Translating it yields CASSSGKVAGGKEETQYF.

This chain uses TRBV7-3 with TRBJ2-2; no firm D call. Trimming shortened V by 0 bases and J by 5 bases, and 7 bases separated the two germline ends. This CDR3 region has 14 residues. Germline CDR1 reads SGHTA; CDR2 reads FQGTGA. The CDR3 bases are TGTGCCAGCAGCTTAACGACGCGAACCGGGGAGCTGTTTTTT. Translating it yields CASSLTTRTGELFF.

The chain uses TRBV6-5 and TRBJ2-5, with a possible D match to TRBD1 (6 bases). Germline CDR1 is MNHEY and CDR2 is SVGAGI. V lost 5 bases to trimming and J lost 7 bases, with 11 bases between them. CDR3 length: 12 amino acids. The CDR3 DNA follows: TGTGCCAGCAGTACAGGGTGGGGGACCCAGTACTTC. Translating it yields CASSTGWGTQYF.

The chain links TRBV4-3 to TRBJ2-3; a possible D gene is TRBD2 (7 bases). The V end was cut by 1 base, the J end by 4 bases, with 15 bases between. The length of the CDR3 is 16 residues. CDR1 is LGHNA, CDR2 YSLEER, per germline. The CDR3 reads CASSQGKGEGADTQYF. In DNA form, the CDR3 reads TGCGCCAGCAGCCAAGGGAAAGGGGAGGGGGCAGATACGCAGTATTTT.

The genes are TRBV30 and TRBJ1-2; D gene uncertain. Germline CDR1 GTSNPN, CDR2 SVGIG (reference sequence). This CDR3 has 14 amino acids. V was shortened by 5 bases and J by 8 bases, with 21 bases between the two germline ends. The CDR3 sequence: CAWLGEAAVRGYTF. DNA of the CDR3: TGTGCCTGGCTCGGAGAAGCAGCCGTTCGAGGCTACACCTTC. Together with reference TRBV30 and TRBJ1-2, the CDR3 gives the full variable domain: SQTIHQWPATLVQPVGSPLSLECTVEGTSNPNLYWYRQAAGRGLQLLFYSVGIGQISSEVPQNLSASRPQDRQFILSSKKLLLSDSGFYLCAWLGEAAVRGYTFGSGTRLTVV.

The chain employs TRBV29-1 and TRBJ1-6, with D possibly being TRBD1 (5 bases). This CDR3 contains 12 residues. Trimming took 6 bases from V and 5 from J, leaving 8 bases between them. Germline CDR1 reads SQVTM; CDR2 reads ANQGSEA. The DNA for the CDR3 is TGCAGCGTCAGGGACCATAATTCACCCCTCCACTTT. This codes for CSVRDHNSPLHF.

This chain's CDR3 is CASSEPGQGSAEAFF. In DNA, the CDR3 is TGCGCCAGCAGTGAACCGGGACAGGGATCTGCTGAAGCTTTCTTT. The V and J genes are TRBV10-1 and TRBJ1-1; TRBD1 aligns across 9 bases. This CDR3 region has 15 residues. Germline-derived CDR1 and CDR2 are WNHNN and SYGVQD (reference sequence). Germline trimming cut 3 bases from V and 6 bases from J; bases unmatched to any gene: 8.